The 14 T cell receptor beta chains given below trace back to one sample, sequenced in a study of regulatory T cells in long-lasting Graves disease. The sample's time point: persistent/refractory GD, antithyroid drugs over 5 years with positive TRAb. The authors made the TCR library using RNA they extracted from PBMCs. CDR3 regions were amplified by Arm-PCR using iRepertoire HTBI primers to build TCR beta libraries. TCRdb itself ran the multiplex PCR reads through MiXCR, one entry per CDR3 protein. Found here are approximately 350,000 distinct CDR3 sequences, about 23% of them singletons; the top ten hold around 30%. The sample here was peripheral blood mononuclear cells (PBMCs), taken when the disease was refractory, from a patient treated with antithyroid drugs. These receptors were obtained from a woman in her thirties or forties with Graves disease.

The genes are TRBV13 and TRBJ2-2, with D perhaps TRBD1 (6 bases). This CDR3 is built from 16 residues. Between the trimmed V and J ends, which lost 3 bases and 4 bases, there was a span of 15 bases. The germline CDR1 and CDR2 sequences are PRHDT and FYEKMQ (reference sequence). The CDR3 protein is CASSLGSWTATGELFF. The CDR3 DNA is TGTGCCAGCAGCTTGGGGTCATGGACAGCCACCGGGGAGCTGTTTTTT.

The genes are TRBV5-5 and TRBJ2-5; 9 bases line up with TRBD1. The CDR3 length is 16 residues. Germline V gene lookup returns CDR1 SGHKS and CDR2 YYEKEE (reference sequence). Trimming at V came to 4 bases and at J to 1 base, leaving 8 bases not matched to a gene. The CDR3 coding sequence is TGTGCCAGCAGCATGGACAGGGGATCCCCCCAAGAGACCCAGTACTTC. Amino acid sequence: CASSMDRGSPQETQYF.

Only one count was recorded for this clonotype. The chain joins TRBV19 to TRBJ2-7; D not resolved. V was cut by 3 bases and J by 5 bases, with 14 bases left in between. Germline lookup yields CDR1 LNHDA and CDR2 SQIVND (reference sequence). The CDR3 is made up of 14 amino acids. CDR3 in DNA: TGTGCCAGTAGTATGGTGCACCTCCGGGACGAGCAGTACTTC. Translation: CASSMVHLRDEQYF.

This clonotype came up many times. V and J are TRBV6-1 and TRBJ2-6; 8 nucleotides agree with TRBD1. Germline V gene sequence: CDR1 MNHNS, CDR2 SASEGT. Trimming at V came to 6 bases and at J to 13 bases, leaving 8 bases not matched to a gene. The CDR3 contains 13 residues. CDR3 protein: CASSDRGSRVLTF. The CDR3 DNA reads as TGTGCCAGCAGCGACAGGGGAAGCAGGGTCCTGACTTTC.

This clonotype showed up many times. The CDR3 coding sequence is TGCAGTGCCTCACTAGCGGGAGCGAGAGAGCAGTACTTC. It codes for CSASLAGAREQYF. This chain connects TRBV20-1 to TRBJ2-7; TRBD2 agrees at 11 bases. CDR1 and CDR2 from the germline V gene are DFQATT and SNEGSKA (reference sequence). The CDR3 contains 13 residues. Trimming at V came to 6 bases and at J to 7 bases, leaving 8 bases not matched to a gene.

This clonotype came up a few times. The V and J genes are TRBV27 and TRBJ2-2; TRBD2 aligns across 7 bases. Germline CDR1 reads MNHEY; CDR2 reads SMNVEV (reference sequence). V was clipped by 1 base and J by 4 bases; unmatched bases: 12. CDR3 length equals 18 residues. This CDR3 reads CASSLWGGGRSSTGELFF. The CDR3 DNA is TGTGCCAGCAGTTTATGGGGGGGAGGGCGATCGAGCACCGGGGAGCTGTTTTTT.

The rearrangement links TRBV4-1 to TRBJ1-1; tentatively, D is TRBD1 (6 bases). Between the trimmed V and J ends, which lost 3 bases and 4 bases, there was a span of 9 bases. This CDR3 is built from 13 residues. Germline CDR1 and CDR2: MGHRA and YSYEKL. The CDR3 region is CASSHPRGTEAFF. The CDR3, as DNA: TGCGCCAGCAGCCATCCCAGGGGCACTGAAGCTTTCTTT.

This clonotype has a count of ten or more. The chain employs TRBV29-1 and TRBJ1-2, with 10 bases matching TRBD1. The ends lost 7 bases at V and 8 bases at J; junction bases unmatched: 7. Germline V gives CDR1 SQVTM, CDR2 ANQGSEA. CDR3 size: 12 residues. As DNA, the CDR3 is TGCAGCGCAGCGGGGACAGGGGTAGGCTACACCTTC. Its protein product is CSAAGTGVGYTF.

This clonotype has a count of ten or more. The V gene is TRBV12-3 or TRBV12-4, the J gene TRBJ2-7; D unclear. V lost 8 bases and J lost 5, with 28 bases in between. The CDR3 has 17 amino acids. The CDR3 bases are TGTGCCAGCCATTGTTATTCGTTAGGACGCACACTCGACGAGCAGTACTTC. It is translated as CASHCYSLGRTLDEQYF.

The chain joins TRBV29-1 to TRBJ1-4, with D tentatively TRBD1 (5 bases). V lost 7 bases and J 5 bases, leaving 8 bases between the germline ends. Germline assignment: CDR1 SQVTM and CDR2 ANQGSEA. The CDR3 length is 11 residues. The CDR3 is CSARQNEKLFF. CDR3 DNA: TGCAGCGCCCGACAGAATGAAAAACTGTTTTTT. The whole variable domain, filled in from reference TRBV29-1 and TRBJ1-4, reads SAVISQKPSRDICQRGTSLTIQCQVDSQVTMMFWYRQQPGQSLTLIATANQGSEATYESGFVIDKFPISRPNLTFSTLTVSNMSPEDSSIYLCSARQNEKLFFGSGTQLSVL.

This clonotype was detected only a few times. The CDR3 DNA reads as TGTGCCAGCTCTGCCGGGACTTCGCGCTACGAGCAGTACTTC. As protein: CASSAGTSRYEQYF. The chain combines TRBV18 with TRBJ2-7; TRBD2 might be the D (6 bases). Trimming left V 6 bases short and J 3 bases short, with 15 bases between. Germline V CDR1 and CDR2: KGHSH, LQKENI. This CDR3 has 14 residues.

The genes are TRBV5-1 and TRBJ1-1, with no clear D. CDR1 and CDR2 from the germline V gene are SGHRS and YFSETQ. V was trimmed by 0 bases and J by 4 bases, leaving 13 bases between them. This CDR3 contains 15 residues. The CDR3 loop is CASSLVVTSGTEAFF. The CDR3 DNA follows: TGCGCCAGCAGCTTGGTTGTCACATCGGGCACTGAAGCTTTCTTT.

This clonotype was picked up many times. The chain has TRBV20-1 and TRBJ1-5, with TRBD1 matching 7 bases. In germline, CDR1 is DFQATT, CDR2 SNEGSKA (reference sequence). The CDR3 length is 13 residues. The trim removed 6 bases at V and 2 bases at J, leaving 4 bases unmatched. CDR3: CSAAGGGNQPQHF. The CDR3 DNA sequence: TGCAGTGCCGCAGGGGGTGGCAATCAGCCCCAGCATTTT.

Details on this clonotype: It may be a read error: a sequence one base away is much more abundant. The genes are TRBV15 and TRBJ2-7; tentatively, D is TRBD1 or TRBD2 (5 bases each). The CDR3 is 14 amino acids. Germline V gene lookup returns CDR1 LNHNV and CDR2 YYDKDF (reference sequence). The CDR3 is CVTSDRDLSYEQYF. The CDR3 DNA sequence: TGTGTCACCAGCGACCGGGACCTCTCTTACGAGCAGTACTTC.